This TCR beta chain comes out of a study of T-cell memory formation after mild COVID-19. Study overall: TCR clusters largely stayed donor specific.

This clonotype appeared many times. As yet, its antigen is unknown. Germline V gene sequence: CDR1 MNHEY, CDR2 SVGEGT. The CDR3 has 14 residues. The V end lost 5 bases, the J end lost 0 bases, and 5 bases lay between the germline ends. TCR alpha and TCR beta cDNA libraries with sample barcodes and UMIs came from 5'RACE using constant-segment primers. From the 5' RACE reads, TCRdb called clonotypes with MiXCR, one entry per CDR3 protein. This sample yields around 410,000 distinct CDR3 sequences, of which less than 25% are seen a single time; around 13% belongs to the top ten. Overall study findings and caveats: Among contracting clones, CD4+ were mainly CM/EM and CD8+ enriched in EMRA. Clones that got smaller from day 15 to 85 had even CD4/CD8, while clones growing later tipped toward CD4+.

Sequences were obtained from PBMCs or a T cell subset sorted from them (not recorded which). J is TRBJ2-6 and V is TRBV6-2 or TRBV6-3; no clear D. This receptor was obtained from an adult woman who had mild COVID-19 (a few samples of this study predate the infection). Cell type and time point are not known. CDR3 coding DNA: TGTGCCAGCAGTCTGAGCTCTGGGGCCAACGTCCTGACTTTC. Translation gives CASSLSSGANVLTF.